This TCR beta chain was recorded in a study of early T cells in non-severe SARS-CoV-2 infection. TCRdb reprocessed the 5' RACE reads with MiXCR, giving one entry per CDR3 protein. The table records roughly 41,000 distinct CDR3 sequences, under 6.5% of them present only once. V lost 5 bases, J lost 5 bases, and 10 bases lay in between. CDR1 and CDR2 (germline): LNHDA, SQIVND (reference sequence). There are 13 residues in the CDR3. This clonotype was sampled from an adult who was a healthcare worker with PCR-confirmed SARS-CoV-2 infection or an uninfected control (not recorded which). The sequencing sample was made of whole blood. This rearrangement joins TRBV19 to TRBJ1-5; D gene uncertain. CDR3 DNA sequence: TGTGCCAGTAGTCCCGCGGACTATCAGCCCCAGCATTTT. It translates to CASSPADYQPQHF.